The rows below give T cell receptor beta chains drawn from one sample of a study of T cell responses to AZD1222 COVID-19 vaccine. Assay used: immunoSEQ multiplex PCR; TCRdb lists only in-frame clones, some missing. Of tens of thousands of clones listed, around 90% are singletons. The input for sequencing was peripheral blood, taken on day 0 of AZD1222 vaccination. The receptors originated from an adult in good health. CDR3s include the opening cysteine and the closing phenylalanine or tryptophan. The order of the fields is D gene, CDR3 length, J gene, clone size, V gene, CDR3 protein, CDR3 DNA. D genes are given only for firm matches. The size of a clone is reported for some rows only, either as once, few or many, or as a class for expanded clones.

D gene: NA; CDR3 length: 13; J gene: TRBJ2-7; clone size: NA; V gene: TRBV6-2/TRBV6-3; CDR3 protein: CASSYLSSYEQYF; CDR3 DNA: TGTGCCAGCAGTTATTTGAGCTCCTACGAGCAGTACTTC
D gene: NA; CDR3 length: 15; J gene: TRBJ1-2; clone size: NA; V gene: TRBV11-2; CDR3 protein: CASSLVVGDGGGYTF; CDR3 DNA: TGTGCCAGCAGCTTAGTGGTAGGGGACGGCGGTGGCTACACCTTC
D gene: NA; CDR3 length: 15; J gene: TRBJ2-7; clone size: NA; V gene: TRBV6-5; CDR3 protein: CASSSPIAEPYEQYF; CDR3 DNA: TGTGCCAGCAGTTCTCCGATAGCGGAACCCTACGAGCAGTACTTC
D gene: NA; CDR3 length: 13; J gene: TRBJ2-4; clone size: NA; V gene: TRBV6-5; CDR3 protein: CASSYSRRDIQYF; CDR3 DNA: TGTGCCAGCAGTTACTCCAGGAGGGACATTCAGTACTTC
D gene: NA; CDR3 length: 15; J gene: TRBJ2-3; clone size: once; V gene: TRBV5-1; CDR3 protein: CASSFRGVRTDTQYF; CDR3 DNA: TGCGCCAGCAGCTTTCGCGGGGTCCGCACAGATACGCAGTATTTT
D gene: NA; CDR3 length: 15; J gene: TRBJ1-1; clone size: NA; V gene: TRBV11-2; CDR3 protein: CASSLSFGGATEAFF; CDR3 DNA: TGTGCCAGCAGCTTAAGCTTCGGGGGGGCTACTGAAGCTTTCTTT
D gene: NA; CDR3 length: 15; J gene: TRBJ1-2; clone size: NA; V gene: TRBV7-2; CDR3 protein: CASSLGSHANYGYTF; CDR3 DNA: TGTGCCAGCAGCTTAGGGTCACACGCTAACTATGGCTACACCTTC
D gene: NA; CDR3 length: 11; J gene: TRBJ2-1; clone size: NA; V gene: TRBV12-3/TRBV12-4; CDR3 protein: CASSLLSEQFF; CDR3 DNA: TGTGCCAGCAGTCTCTTGAGTGAGCAGTTCTTC
D gene: NA; CDR3 length: 15; J gene: TRBJ1-4; clone size: NA; V gene: TRBV6-1; CDR3 protein: CASSESPVRDEKLFF; CDR3 DNA: TGTGCCAGCAGTGAAAGTCCAGTACGAGATGAAAAACTGTTTTTT
D gene: NA; CDR3 length: 13; J gene: TRBJ2-7; clone size: NA; V gene: TRBV28; CDR3 protein: CASTLRGSYEQYF; CDR3 DNA: TGTGCCAGCACCCTCCGGGGATCCTACGAGCAGTACTTC
D gene: NA; CDR3 length: 12; J gene: TRBJ2-5; clone size: once; V gene: TRBV6-1; CDR3 protein: CASSDWGSSQYF; CDR3 DNA: TGTGCCAGCAGTGATTGGGGAAGCTCCCAGTACTTC
D gene: NA; CDR3 length: 12; J gene: TRBJ1-1; clone size: NA; V gene: TRBV12-5; CDR3 protein: CASGLVMREAFF; CDR3 DNA: TGTGCTAGTGGTTTGGTAATGCGTGAAGCTTTCTTT
D gene: TRBD2; CDR3 length: 16; J gene: TRBJ2-2; clone size: NA; V gene: TRBV27; CDR3 protein: CASSGGTSGSTGELFF; CDR3 DNA: TGTGCCAGCAGTGGGGGGACTAGCGGGAGCACCGGGGAGCTGTTTTTT
D gene: NA; CDR3 length: 15; J gene: TRBJ2-7; clone size: NA; V gene: TRBV5-4; CDR3 protein: CASSPLGGASYEQYF; CDR3 DNA: TGTGCCAGCAGCCCCCTCGGGGGCGCCTCCTACGAGCAGTACTTC
D gene: NA; CDR3 length: 14; J gene: TRBJ2-1; clone size: NA; V gene: TRBV7-2; CDR3 protein: CASSPPGRVDEQFF; CDR3 DNA: TGTGCCAGCAGCCCCCCCGGCAGGGTGGATGAGCAGTTCTTC
D gene: TRBD1; CDR3 length: 16; J gene: TRBJ2-7; clone size: NA; V gene: TRBV6-2/TRBV6-3; CDR3 protein: CASSSTTGPSSYEQYF; CDR3 DNA: TGTGCCAGCAGTTCCACGACAGGGCCGAGCTCCTACGAGCAGTACTTC
D gene: TRBD2; CDR3 length: 17; J gene: TRBJ2-3; clone size: few; V gene: TRBV4-1; CDR3 protein: CASSQGPSGGAADTQYF; CDR3 DNA: TGCGCCAGCAGCCAAGGACCGAGCGGGGGGGCCGCAGATACGCAGTATTTT
D gene: NA; CDR3 length: 15; J gene: TRBJ2-5; clone size: NA; V gene: TRBV11-2; CDR3 protein: CASSLFFERGETQYF; CDR3 DNA: TGTGCCAGCAGCTTATTTTTCGAAAGGGGGGAGACCCAGTACTTC
D gene: TRBD1; CDR3 length: 15; J gene: TRBJ1-1; clone size: NA; V gene: TRBV7-2; CDR3 protein: CASSGWTGGFTEAFF; CDR3 DNA: TGTGCCAGCAGCGGGTGGACAGGGGGCTTCACTGAAGCTTTCTTT
D gene: NA; CDR3 length: 16; J gene: TRBJ2-1; clone size: NA; V gene: TRBV4-1; CDR3 protein: CASSQQGLPSYNEQFF; CDR3 DNA: TGCGCCAGCAGCCAGCAGGGGCTCCCATCCTACAATGAGCAGTTCTTC
D gene: TRBD1; CDR3 length: 15; J gene: TRBJ2-7; clone size: NA; V gene: TRBV24-1; CDR3 protein: CATSDLTGGNYEQYF; CDR3 DNA: TGTGCCACCAGTGACCTGACAGGGGGCAACTACGAGCAGTACTTC
D gene: NA; CDR3 length: 16; J gene: TRBJ1-6; clone size: NA; V gene: TRBV5-1; CDR3 protein: CASSLVGTSYNSPLHF; CDR3 DNA: TGCGCCAGCAGCTTGGTCGGGACCTCCTATAATTCACCCCTCCACTTT
D gene: TRBD1; CDR3 length: 14; J gene: TRBJ1-3; clone size: NA; V gene: TRBV13; CDR3 protein: CASRGTGSGNTIYF; CDR3 DNA: TGTGCCAGCAGGGGGACAGGATCTGGAAACACCATATATTTT
D gene: NA; CDR3 length: 14; J gene: TRBJ1-1; clone size: NA; V gene: TRBV7-2; CDR3 protein: CASYPGTRDTEAFF; CDR3 DNA: TGTGCCAGCTACCCCGGCACGAGGGACACTGAAGCTTTCTTT
D gene: NA; CDR3 length: 13; J gene: TRBJ2-5; clone size: few; V gene: TRBV7-2; CDR3 protein: CASSAWTGETQYF; CDR3 DNA: TGTGCCAGCAGCGCCTGGACTGGGGAGACCCAGTACTTC
D gene: TRBD2; CDR3 length: 13; J gene: TRBJ2-2; clone size: NA; V gene: TRBV7-9; CDR3 protein: CATERGNTGELFF; CDR3 DNA: TGTGCCACGGAGCGGGGGAACACCGGGGAGCTGTTTTTT
D gene: NA; CDR3 length: 13; J gene: TRBJ1-5; clone size: once; V gene: TRBV12-3/TRBV12-4; CDR3 protein: CASSPQGNQPQHF; CDR3 DNA: TGTGCCAGCAGCCCCCAGGGAAATCAGCCCCAGCATTTT
D gene: TRBD2; CDR3 length: 15; J gene: TRBJ2-7; clone size: NA; V gene: TRBV3-1/TRBV3-2; CDR3 protein: CASSPDLAGAKGQYF; CDR3 DNA: TGTGCCAGCAGTCCAGATCTAGCGGGAGCTAAGGGGCAGTACTTC
D gene: NA; CDR3 length: 15; J gene: TRBJ2-1; clone size: NA; V gene: TRBV28; CDR3 protein: CASSSSEVGRAEQFF; CDR3 DNA: NA
D gene: TRBD2; CDR3 length: 15; J gene: TRBJ2-2; clone size: NA; V gene: TRBV27; CDR3 protein: CASSFLREDTGELFF; CDR3 DNA: TGTGCCAGCAGTTTCCTGCGGGAGGACACCGGGGAGCTGTTTTTT
D gene: NA; CDR3 length: 14; J gene: TRBJ1-6; clone size: NA; V gene: TRBV5-1; CDR3 protein: CASSPPQINSPLHF; CDR3 DNA: TGCGCCAGCAGCCCGCCTCAAATCAATTCACCCCTCCACTTT
D gene: NA; CDR3 length: 13; J gene: TRBJ1-2; clone size: NA; V gene: TRBV4-3; CDR3 protein: CASSQDVPMGYTF; CDR3 DNA: TGCGCCAGCAGCCAAGATGTCCCGATGGGCTACACCTTC
D gene: NA; CDR3 length: 14; J gene: TRBJ1-5; clone size: NA; V gene: TRBV7-8; CDR3 protein: CASSPSSFNQPQHF; CDR3 DNA: TGTGCCAGCAGCCCATCAAGTTTCAATCAGCCCCAGCATTTT
D gene: TRBD1; CDR3 length: 15; J gene: TRBJ1-6; clone size: NA; V gene: TRBV10-2; CDR3 protein: CASSESTGGNSPLHF; CDR3 DNA: TGCGCCAGCAGTGAGTCGACAGGGGGGAATTCACCCCTCCACTTT
D gene: NA; CDR3 length: 14; J gene: TRBJ2-2; clone size: NA; V gene: TRBV18; CDR3 protein: CASSPQTVTGELFF; CDR3 DNA: TGTGCCAGCTCACCACAGACAGTCACCGGGGAGCTGTTTTTT
D gene: NA; CDR3 length: 15; J gene: TRBJ1-2; clone size: NA; V gene: TRBV4-1; CDR3 protein: CASSQGRNVNYGYTF; CDR3 DNA: TGCGCCAGCAGCCAAGGGCGGAATGTTAACTATGGCTACACCTTC
D gene: NA; CDR3 length: 17; J gene: TRBJ2-2; clone size: once; V gene: TRBV6-4; CDR3 protein: CASAQYRDGSNTGELFF; CDR3 DNA: TGTGCCAGCGCCCAATATCGGGACGGTTCGAACACCGGGGAGCTGTTTTTT
D gene: TRBD1; CDR3 length: 17; J gene: TRBJ1-2; clone size: NA; V gene: TRBV5-1; CDR3 protein: CASSPRDSTYANYGYTF; CDR3 DNA: TGCGCCAGCAGCCCCAGGGACAGTACTTATGCTAACTATGGCTACACCTTC
D gene: TRBD1; CDR3 length: 15; J gene: TRBJ1-2; clone size: once; V gene: TRBV6-5; CDR3 protein: CASNPGQGVIYGYTF; CDR3 DNA: TGTGCCAGCAACCCGGGACAGGGGGTTATCTATGGCTACACCTTC
D gene: TRBD2; CDR3 length: 17; J gene: TRBJ2-5; clone size: NA; V gene: TRBV7-6; CDR3 protein: CASSLGQIGGGGQTQYF; CDR3 DNA: TGTGCCAGCAGCTTAGGCCAAATAGGAGGCGGGGGTCAGACCCAGTACTTC
D gene: NA; CDR3 length: 13; J gene: TRBJ1-6; clone size: few; V gene: TRBV7-8; CDR3 protein: CASSLELTSPLHF; CDR3 DNA: TGTGCCAGCAGCTTGGAGCTGACTTCACCCCTCCACTTT